The T cell receptor (beta chain) under discussion was sequenced for a study of blood T cell repertoires in COVID-19. Sequencing used immunoSEQ multiplex PCR; TCRdb keeps in-frame clones, though not all of them. The sample lists a few hundred thousand clones, 90% occurring once. After removal of 4 bases from V and 4 bases from J, the junction contained 11 bases not matched to a gene. This CDR3 has 16 amino acids. Germline V CDR1 and CDR2: MGHRA, YSYEKL. Adults between about 18 and 89 years of age took part from fewer than 30 US areas. Material: PBMCs or T cells enriched from blood (not recorded which). The sequence was obtained from a woman between 18 and 30 years old with acute COVID-19. This chain joins TRBV4-1 and TRBJ2-5; 8 positions agree with TRBD2. The DNA of the CDR3 is TGCGCCAGCAGCCCCCAGTTAGCGGGGCCGAGAGAGACCCAGTACTTC. Amino acid sequence: CASSPQLAGPRETQYF.